This TCR beta chain is drawn from a study of T cell responses to AZD1222 COVID-19 vaccine. Whole-study findings and limits: Spike-specific TCRs gained breadth and depth after people received two AZD1222 doses. Donors, mostly white British, included more females; clonal diversity was possibly underestimated.

A word on this clone: The target antigen is unknown.

The repertoire was sequenced with immunoSEQ multiplex PCR; TCRdb's copy has only in-frame clones and lacks some. Across over 120,000 clones, the top ten clones capture 2% to 2.5% of the sample. Per germline, CDR1 SGHNT and CDR2 YYREEE (reference sequence). The CDR3 extends over 14 amino acids. Trimming pared 3 bases from V and 3 bases from J, leaving 13 bases between. The receptor comes from an adult in good health. Specimen: peripheral blood. This chain links TRBV5-4 with TRBJ2-7; tentative D call: TRBD1 (5 bases). CDR3: CASSSKAGNYEQYF. DNA of the CDR3: TGTGCCAGCAGCTCGAAGGCAGGGAACTACGAGCAGTACTTC. Using reference TRBV5-4 and TRBJ2-7 for the parts outside the CDR3, the full variable domain is ETGVTQSPTHLIKTRGQQVTLRCSSQSGHNTVSWYQQALGQGPQFIFQYYREEENGRGNFPPRFSGLQFPNYSSELNVNALELDDSALYLCASSSKAGNYEQYFGPGTRLTVT.